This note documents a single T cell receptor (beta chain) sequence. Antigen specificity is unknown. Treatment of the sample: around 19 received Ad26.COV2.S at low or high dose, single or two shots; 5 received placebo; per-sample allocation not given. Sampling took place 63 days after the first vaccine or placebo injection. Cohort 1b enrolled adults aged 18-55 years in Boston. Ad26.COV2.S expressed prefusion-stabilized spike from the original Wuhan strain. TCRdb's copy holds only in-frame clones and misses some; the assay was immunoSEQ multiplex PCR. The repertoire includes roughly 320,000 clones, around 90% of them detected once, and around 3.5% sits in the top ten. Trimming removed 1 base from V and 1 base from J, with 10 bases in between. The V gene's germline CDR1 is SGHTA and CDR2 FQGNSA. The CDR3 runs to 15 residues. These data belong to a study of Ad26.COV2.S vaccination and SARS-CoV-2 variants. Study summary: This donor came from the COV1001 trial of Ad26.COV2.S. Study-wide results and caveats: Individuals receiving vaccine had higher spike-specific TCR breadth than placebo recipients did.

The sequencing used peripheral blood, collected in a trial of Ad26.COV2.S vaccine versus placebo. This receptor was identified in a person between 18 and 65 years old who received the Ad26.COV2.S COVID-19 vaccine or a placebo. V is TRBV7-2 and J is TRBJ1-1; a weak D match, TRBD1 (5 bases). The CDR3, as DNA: TGTGCCAGCAGCTTAGAGAACAGGAGGAACACTGAAGCTTTCTTT. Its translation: CASSLENRRNTEAFF.